This record covers a single TCR beta chain. Original data processing: Amplification with reference gene primers provided the estimates of nucleated cell counts. The table came from immunoSEQ multiplex PCR; TCRdb's copy has only in-frame clones and leaves some out. V, J and clone size reflect that table, while D and trimming were determined from the DNA. Among about 160,000 clones, 80% were seen once, and the ten largest hold 3% to 3.5%. Grouping used clinical history reported by participants in a survey and questionnaire. The data belong to a study of blood T cell repertoires in COVID-19. The overall study: Sample material is recorded as cDNA or gDNA derived from T cells, B-cell-depleted T cells, or PBMCs.

The V gene's germline CDR1 is KGHSH and CDR2 LQKENI. Between the trimmed V and J ends, which lost 2 bases and 8 bases, there was a span of 9 bases. The CDR3 is made up of 13 amino acids. V gene TRBV18 combines with J gene TRBJ1-4; D ambiguous. The origin of this receptor is an older woman who had recovered from COVID-19. Sequenced input: PBMCs or T cells enriched from blood (not recorded which). The CDR3 DNA reads as TGTGCCAGCTCACCAATAGTCGGGGAAAAACTGTTTTTT. Protein product: CASSPIVGEKLFF. Variable domain in full (rest from reference TRBV18 and TRBJ1-4): NAGVMQNPRHLVRRRGQEARLRCSPMKGHSHVYWYRQLPEEGLKFMVYLQKENIIDESGMPKERFSAEFPKEGPSILRIQQVVRGDSAAYFCASSPIVGEKLFFGSGTQLSVL.